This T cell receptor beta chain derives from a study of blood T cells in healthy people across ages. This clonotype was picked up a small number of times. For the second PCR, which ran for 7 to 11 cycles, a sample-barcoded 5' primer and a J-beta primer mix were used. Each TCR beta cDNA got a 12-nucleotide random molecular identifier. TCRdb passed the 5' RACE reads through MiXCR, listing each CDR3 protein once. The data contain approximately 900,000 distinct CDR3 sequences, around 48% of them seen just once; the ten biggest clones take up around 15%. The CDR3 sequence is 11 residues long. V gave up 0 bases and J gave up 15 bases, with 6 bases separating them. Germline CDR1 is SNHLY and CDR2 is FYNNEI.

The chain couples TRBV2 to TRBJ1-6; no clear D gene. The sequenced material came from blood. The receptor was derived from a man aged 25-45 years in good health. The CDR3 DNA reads TGTGCCAGCAGTGAAGCTGCGGTCCTCCACTTT. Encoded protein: CASSEAAVLHF.